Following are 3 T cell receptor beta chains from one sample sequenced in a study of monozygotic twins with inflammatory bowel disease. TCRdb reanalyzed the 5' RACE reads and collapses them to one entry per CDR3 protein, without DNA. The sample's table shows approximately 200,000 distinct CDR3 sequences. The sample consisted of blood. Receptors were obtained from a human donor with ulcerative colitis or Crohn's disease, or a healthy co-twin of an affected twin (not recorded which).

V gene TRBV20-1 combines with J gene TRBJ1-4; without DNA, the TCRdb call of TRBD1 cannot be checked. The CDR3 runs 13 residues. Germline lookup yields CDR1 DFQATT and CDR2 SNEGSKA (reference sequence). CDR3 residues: CSARGTGAEKLFF.

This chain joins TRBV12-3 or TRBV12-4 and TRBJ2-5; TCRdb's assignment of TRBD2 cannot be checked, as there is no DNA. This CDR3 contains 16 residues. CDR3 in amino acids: CASSFPGTSGQETQYF.

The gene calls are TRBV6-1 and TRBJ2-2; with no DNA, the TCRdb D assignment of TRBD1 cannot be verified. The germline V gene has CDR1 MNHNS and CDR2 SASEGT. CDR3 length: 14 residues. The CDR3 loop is CASRPRGYTGELFF.